This T cell receptor (beta chain) was recorded in a study of blood T cell repertoires in COVID-19. The wider study: PBMCs, B-cell-depleted T cells, or T cells provided the cDNA or gDNA that made up the material.

The germline V and J ends were trimmed by 6 bases and 8 bases, with 15 bases remaining between them. The length of the CDR3 is 13 residues. Germline V gene sequence: CDR1 MNHEY, CDR2 SVGAGI. Participant age was roughly 18 to 100 years, and participants resided in 20 to 30 US areas. Study processing details: Amplification of reference gene primers was used by the study to estimate nucleated cell counts. Assay: immunoSEQ multiplex PCR; the TCRdb copy retains only in-frame clones and omits some. That table supplies the V and J calls and clone size; D and trimming were determined from the DNA. The data hold under 200,000 clones, with under 85% observed a single time.

Sequencing was performed on PBMCs or T cells enriched from blood (not recorded which). The rearrangement uses TRBV6-5 and TRBJ2-3; no clear D. This clonotype originated in a man aged 50 to 59 who had recovered from COVID-19. The DNA for the CDR3 is TGTGCCAGCAGCAACGCAGCGTCCAGTACGCAGTATTTT. Protein product: CASSNAASSTQYF.